The sequence of this TCR beta chain was determined in a study of patients and donors after allogeneic stem cell transplantation. CDR1 and CDR2 from the germline V gene are MDHEN and SYDVKM. The V gene end was trimmed by 4 bases and the J gene end by 6 bases; junction bases not matched to a gene: 7. CDR3 length: 14 amino acids. TCRdb re-derived calls from the RT-PCR reads in MiXCR, one entry per CDR3 protein. This table has some 92,000 distinct CDR3 sequences, around 46% appearing once. The sequencing sample was made of blood, either unsorted or a sorted T cell fraction (not recorded which). This sequence originates from a human donor who was either an allogeneic HSCT recipient or a stem cell or donor lymphocyte infusion donor (not recorded which). It is not recorded whose cells these are; they may come from a transplant donor. The rearrangement joins TRBV28 to TRBJ1-2, with 8 bases lining up with TRBD1. The CDR3 region has the DNA TGTGCCAGCAGTTCGACAGGGGCGGGAGATGGCTACACCTTC. This codes for CASSSTGAGDGYTF.